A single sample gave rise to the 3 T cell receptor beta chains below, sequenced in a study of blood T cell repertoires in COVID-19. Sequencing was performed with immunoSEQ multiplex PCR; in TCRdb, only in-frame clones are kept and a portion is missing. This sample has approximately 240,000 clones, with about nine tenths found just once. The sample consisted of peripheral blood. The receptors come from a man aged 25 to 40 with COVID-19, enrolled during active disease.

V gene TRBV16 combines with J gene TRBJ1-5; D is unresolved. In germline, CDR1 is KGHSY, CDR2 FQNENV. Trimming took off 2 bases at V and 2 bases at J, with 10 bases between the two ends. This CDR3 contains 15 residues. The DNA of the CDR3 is TGTGCCAGCAGCCAAGGGAGACCCGGCAATCAGCCCCAGCATTTT. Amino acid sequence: CASSQGRPGNQPQHF.

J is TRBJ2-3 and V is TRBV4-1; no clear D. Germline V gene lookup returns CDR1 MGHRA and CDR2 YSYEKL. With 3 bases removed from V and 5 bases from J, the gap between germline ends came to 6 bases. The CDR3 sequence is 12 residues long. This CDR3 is CASSHLLDTQYF. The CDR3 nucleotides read TGCGCCAGCAGCCATCTCCTAGATACGCAGTATTTT.

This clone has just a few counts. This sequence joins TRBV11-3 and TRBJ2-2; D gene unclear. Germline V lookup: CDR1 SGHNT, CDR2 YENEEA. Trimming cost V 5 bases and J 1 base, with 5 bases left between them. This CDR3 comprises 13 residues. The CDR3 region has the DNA TGTGCCAGCAGCCGACAGAACACCGGGGAGCTGTTTTTT. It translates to CASSRQNTGELFF.